Listed below are T cell receptor beta chains from one sample, sequenced in a study of cytomegalovirus exposure and HLA in healthy donors. The assay was immunoSEQ multiplex PCR, and TCRdb's table has in-frame clones only and misses some. This sample has over 65,000 clones, with more than 70% found just once. Sequenced input: PBMCs. The origin of the receptors is a man aged 35-49 years in good health and CMV-seronegative. Both conserved end residues are part of each CDR3. Where a row states a size, it is once, few, many or the class of an expanded clone; other rows omit it.

>NA|TRBV10-1|TRBJ2-2
CASSERLAGTPGELFF
>NA|TRBV28|TRBJ1-4
CASSARTVRGEKLFF
>NA|TRBV4-1|TRBJ1-2
CASSQGGETTYGYTF
>NA|TRBV9|TRBJ1-2
CASSQGVYGYTF
>once|TRBV15|TRBJ2-7
CATSRDGGVGAYEQYF
>NA|TRBV5-1|TRBJ2-7
CASSLGLAGALYEQYF
>NA|TRBV25-1|TRBJ2-3
CASSGGQSNWADTQYF
>NA|TRBV6-1|TRBJ2-7
CASSEGRGQGIAEQYF
>NA|TRBV9|TRBJ1-2
CASTQGRANYGYTF
>NA|TRBV4-1|TRBJ2-6
CASSPDPTGSGANVLTF
>NA|TRBV7-6|TRBJ1-4
CASSRTDFGEKLFF
>NA|TRBV10-3|TRBJ2-3
CAISVEASTDTQYF
>NA|TRBV5-4|TRBJ1-6
CASSPSLTGRNSPLHF
>NA|TRBV7-9|TRBJ2-5
CSSSDSSGGAVSATQYF
>NA|TRBV7-8|TRBJ1-5
CASSPGIFRQPQHF
>NA|TRBV7-9|TRBJ2-3
CASSPHRLVTDTQYF
>NA|TRBV2|TRBJ2-2
CASRQTGRGTGELFF
>once|TRBV5-6|TRBJ2-7
CASSLRPGFGYEQYF